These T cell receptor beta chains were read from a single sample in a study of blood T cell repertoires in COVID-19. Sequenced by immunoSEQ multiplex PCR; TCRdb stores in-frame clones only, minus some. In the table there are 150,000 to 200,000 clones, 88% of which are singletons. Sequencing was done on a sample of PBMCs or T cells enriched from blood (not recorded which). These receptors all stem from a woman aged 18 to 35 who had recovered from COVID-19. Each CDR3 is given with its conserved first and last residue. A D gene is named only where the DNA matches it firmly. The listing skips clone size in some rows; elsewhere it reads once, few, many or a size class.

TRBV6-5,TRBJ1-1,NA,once,CASSLTGGRDAFF,TGTGCCAGCAGCCTTACAGGAGGGAGAGATGCTTTCTTT
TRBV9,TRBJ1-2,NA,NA,CASSVGTTPVYGYTF,TGTGCCAGCAGCGTAGGGACAACCCCAGTATATGGCTACACCTTC
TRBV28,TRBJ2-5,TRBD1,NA,CASSPDRGQETQYF,TGTGCCAGCAGCCCTGACAGGGGGCAAGAGACCCAGTACTTC
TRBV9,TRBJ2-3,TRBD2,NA,CASSVAGGSQYF,TGTGCCAGCAGCGTAGCGGGAGGATCGCAGTATTTT
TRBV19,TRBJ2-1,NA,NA,CASTSGLYNEQFF,TGTGCCAGTACCTCTGGACTTTACAATGAGCAGTTCTTC
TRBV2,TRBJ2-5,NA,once,CASSEDETSAQYF,TGTGCCAGCAGTGAAGATGAAACAAGCGCCCAGTACTTC
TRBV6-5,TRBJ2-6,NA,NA,CASSYSGGGANVLTF,TGTGCCAGCAGTTACTCCGGCGGTGGGGCCAACGTCCTGACTTTC
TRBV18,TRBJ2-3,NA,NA,CASSIQGITDTQYF,TGTGCCAGCTCTATACAGGGAATCACAGATACGCAGTATTTT
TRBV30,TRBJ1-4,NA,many,CAWSVGGYYEKLFF,TGTGCCTGGAGTGTCGGGGGATATTATGAAAAACTGTTTTTT
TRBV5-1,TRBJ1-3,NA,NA,CASSFGYSGNTIYF,TGCGCCAGCAGCTTCGGGTACTCTGGAAACACCATATATTTT
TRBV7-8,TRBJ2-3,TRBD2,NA,CASTPAGGGTDTQYF,TGTGCCAGCACCCCGGCGGGCGGGGGGACAGATACGCAGTATTTT
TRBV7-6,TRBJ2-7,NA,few,CASGGERYEQYF,TGTGCCAGCGGAGGGGAACGCTACGAGCAGTACTTC
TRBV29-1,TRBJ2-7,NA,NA,CSALDSYEQYF,TGCAGCGCTCTGGACAGCTACGAGCAGTACTTC
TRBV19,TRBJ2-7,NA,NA,CASSSDYRAYEQYF,TGTGCCAGTAGTTCGGACTATCGAGCCTACGAGCAGTACTTC
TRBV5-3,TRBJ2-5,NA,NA,CARSLNVVRQETQYF,TGTGCCAGAAGCTTGAATGTTGTCCGGCAAGAGACCCAGTACTTC
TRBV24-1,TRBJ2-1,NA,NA,CATSDFSPEGRSNEQFF,TGTGCCACCAGTGATTTTAGTCCGGAGGGCAGGTCCAATGAGCAGTTCTTC